Included here is one T cell receptor beta chain sequence, with context. Antigen: not known. This specimen includes other DNA sequences encoding the same CDR3. The sample comes from a study of cytomegalovirus exposure and HLA in healthy donors. Study-wide findings and caveats: In all likelihood, a cluster of highly shared sequence variants was a sequencing artifact. Follow-up analysis found HLA locus-dependent TCR association rates, highest for DRB1 and lowest for HLA-C.

With V trimmed by 3 bases and J by 7 bases, 15 bases remained unmatched. CDR3 length: 16 amino acids. The germline gives CDR1 KGHSH, CDR2 LQKENI. PCR used 60 Vbeta primers and 13 Jbeta primers. Profiled with immunoSEQ multiplex PCR; TCRdb holds only in-frame clones, not every one. The table includes about 130,000 clones, 65% to 70% detected once. The sequence was obtained from a human donor in good health. The sequenced material came from PBMCs. The rearrangement uses TRBV18 and TRBJ2-7; 7 nucleotides match TRBD2. This chain's CDR3 is CASSPSSQGVGGEQYF. The CDR3 coding sequence is TGTGCCAGCTCACCCTCAAGCCAGGGAGTCGGGGGGGAGCAGTACTTC.